The 10 T cell receptor beta chains given below trace back to one sample, sequenced in a study of blood T cell repertoires in COVID-19. Sequenced by immunoSEQ multiplex PCR; TCRdb stores in-frame clones only, minus some. The sample lists approximately 71,000 clones; around 80% were seen once. Sequencing input: peripheral blood. These receptor sequences come from a human donor in a cohort sampled during active COVID-19.

The chain is built from TRBV11-3 and TRBJ2-1, with D possibly being TRBD1 (6 bases). This CDR3 is built from 17 residues. V lost 1 base, J lost 4 bases, and 17 bases lay in between. Germline-derived CDR1 and CDR2 are SGHNT and YENEEA. CDR3 DNA: TGTGCCAGCAGCTTAGTTGGGGTGCAGGGGTGGTACAATGAGCAGTTCTTC. It is translated as CASSLVGVQGWYNEQFF.

This chain joins TRBV7-2 and TRBJ2-5, with D perhaps TRBD1 (6 bases). Germline CDR1 and CDR2: SGHTA and FQGNSA. Trimming pared 6 bases from V and 5 bases from J, leaving 16 bases between. This CDR3 is built from 14 residues. The CDR3 sequence: CASSPTGSGETQYF. CDR3 nucleotides: TGTGCCAGCAGTCCTACAGGGTCCGGGGAGACCCAGTACTTC.

This clone was picked up a small number of times. The V call is TRBV7-2, the J call TRBJ2-3; 12 positions match TRBD2. J lost 1 base, V lost 5 bases, and 7 bases had no gene match. The length of the CDR3 is 17 residues. Germline loops: CDR1 SGHTA, CDR2 FQGNSA. The CDR3 nucleotides are TGTGCCAGCAGCGCGGCCAGACTAGCGGGGGGCACAGATACGCAGTATTTT. This codes for CASSAARLAGGTDTQYF.

This chain joins TRBV7-2 and TRBJ1-4; D is uncertain. This CDR3 is 15 amino acids long. The V end lost 1 base, the J end lost 3 bases, and 9 bases lay between the germline ends. Germline V gene data show CDR1 as SGHTA and CDR2 as FQGNSA. CDR3 bases: TGTGCCAGCAGCTTAGGACGGCAGGCTAATGAAAAACTGTTTTTT. Amino acid sequence: CASSLGRQANEKLFF. Together with reference TRBV7-2 and TRBJ1-4, the CDR3 gives the full variable domain: GAGVSQSPSNKVTEKGKDVELRCDPISGHTALYWYRQSLGQGLEFLIYFQGNSAPDKSGLPSDRFSAERTGGSVSTLTIQRTQQEDSAVYLCASSLGRQANEKLFFGSGTQLSVL.

The rearrangement joins TRBV18 to TRBJ2-5; D is unresolved. This CDR3 is 13 amino acids long. V shed 2 bases and J shed 5 bases, with 9 bases lying between them. Per germline, CDR1 KGHSH and CDR2 LQKENI. This chain's CDR3 is CASSPDEVETQYF. CDR3 nucleotides: TGTGCCAGCTCACCAGACGAGGTTGAGACCCAGTACTTC.

This clone was recorded a few times. The CDR3 spells CASREGGNTEAFF. Here the CDR3 DNA reads TGTGCCAGCAGAGAGGGAGGAAACACTGAAGCTTTCTTT. V is TRBV7-9 and J is TRBJ1-1, with D unresolved. This CDR3 spans 13 amino acids. V lost 6 bases and J 2 bases, leaving 10 bases between the germline ends. Germline V gives CDR1 SEHNR, CDR2 FQNEAQ (reference sequence).

The rearrangement joins TRBV3-1 (or the pseudogene TRBV3-2) to TRBJ2-2; 7 bases fit TRBD1. This CDR3 has 19 residues. Germline trimming cut 1 base from V and 5 bases from J; bases unmatched to any gene: 16. The germline CDR1 and CDR2 sequences are LGHDT and YNNKEL (reference sequence). The CDR3 nucleotides are TGTGCCAGCAGCCAAGCTGGAACAGGGGCGCCTAGGGGTACCGGGGAGCTGTTTTTT. Translating gives CASSQAGTGAPRGTGELFF.

This clone appeared a few times. The rearrangement links TRBV10-3 to TRBJ1-2, with 9 nucleotides matching TRBD1. Germline CDR1 reads ENHRY; CDR2 reads SYGVKD. Germline trimming cut 0 bases from V and 4 bases from J; bases unmatched to any gene: 6. The length of the CDR3 is 16 residues. Here the CDR3 DNA reads TGTGCCATCAGTGAGTCACCGGACAGGGGCGGCTATGGCTACACCTTC. This encodes CAISESPDRGGYGYTF.

The chain couples TRBV7-2 to TRBJ1-2, with 10 bases that match TRBD1. Germline V gene lookup returns CDR1 SGHTA and CDR2 FQGNSA. CDR3 length equals 15 residues. Trimming cost V 2 bases and J 4 bases; bases outside gene matches: 4. The CDR3 here is CASSLRTGGSYGYTF. CDR3 DNA sequence: TGTGCCAGCAGCTTAAGGACAGGGGGGAGCTATGGCTACACCTTC.

CDR3 loop: CASSYLRGQNTEAFF. Here the CDR3 DNA reads TGTGCCAGCAGCTACCTCCGGGGACAGAACACTGAAGCTTTCTTT. The chain uses TRBV7-9 and TRBJ1-1; possibly TRBD1 for D (6 bases). Trimming took 4 bases from V and 1 from J, leaving 13 bases between them. The CDR3 is 15 amino acids. CDR1 is SEHNR and CDR2 is FQNEAQ in the germline V gene (reference sequence).